This TCR beta chain was recovered during a study of blood T cell repertoires in COVID-19. About the research overall: Italy, Spain and the United States were the sources of the convalescent and acute COVID-19 samples. PBMCs, B-cell-depleted T cells, or T cells were the source of the cDNA or gDNA that made up the material.

Trimming at V came to 6 bases and at J to 1 base, leaving 10 bases not matched to a gene. CDR1 LGHDT and CDR2 YNNKEL come from the germline V gene (reference sequence). The CDR3 consists of 16 residues. Original methodology: Researchers report that nucleated cell counts were estimated from reference gene primer amplification. Method: immunoSEQ multiplex PCR; TCRdb's copy keeps in-frame clones and lacks some. That table furnishes V, J and clone size, whereas the DNA furnished D and trimming. In the table there are more than 90,000 clones, 85% to 90% of which are singletons. The sequenced sample consisted of peripheral blood. The sequence was collected from a man between 65 and 85 years old who had recovered from COVID-19. The V gene is TRBV3-1 (or the pseudogene TRBV3-2), the J gene TRBJ2-5; TRBD2 aligns across 8 bases. CDR3 protein: CASRHTSGGPQETQYF. The CDR3 DNA follows: TGTGCCAGCAGACACACTAGCGGAGGCCCCCAAGAGACCCAGTACTTC.